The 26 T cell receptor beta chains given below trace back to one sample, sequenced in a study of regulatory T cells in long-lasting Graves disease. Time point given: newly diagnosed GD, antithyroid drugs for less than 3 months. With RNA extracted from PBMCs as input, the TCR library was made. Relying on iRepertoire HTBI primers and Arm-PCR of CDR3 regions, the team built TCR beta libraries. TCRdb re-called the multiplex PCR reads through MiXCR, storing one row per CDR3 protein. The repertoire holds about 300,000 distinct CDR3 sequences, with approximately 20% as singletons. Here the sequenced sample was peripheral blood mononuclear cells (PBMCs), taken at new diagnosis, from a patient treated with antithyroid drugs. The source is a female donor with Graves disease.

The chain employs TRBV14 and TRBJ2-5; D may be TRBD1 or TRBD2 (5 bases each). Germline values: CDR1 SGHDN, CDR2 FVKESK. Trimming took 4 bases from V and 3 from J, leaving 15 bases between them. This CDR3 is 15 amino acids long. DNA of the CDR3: TGTGCCAGCAGCCGAGTTCCGGGACCGAAAGAGACCCAGTACTTC. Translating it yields CASSRVPGPKETQYF.

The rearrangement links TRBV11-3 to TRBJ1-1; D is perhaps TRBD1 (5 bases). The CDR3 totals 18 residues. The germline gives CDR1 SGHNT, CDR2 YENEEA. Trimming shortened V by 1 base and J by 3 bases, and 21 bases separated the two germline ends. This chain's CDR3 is CASSLGGVWGTADTEAFF. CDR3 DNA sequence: TGTGCCAGCAGCTTAGGGGGCGTATGGGGGACGGCGGACACTGAAGCTTTCTTT.

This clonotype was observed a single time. CDR3 in amino acids: CASSIGSGTYNEQFF. For the CDR3, the DNA is TGTGCCAGTAGTATCGGGAGCGGGACCTACAATGAGCAGTTCTTC. This chain connects TRBV19 to TRBJ2-1; 7 bases are a match to TRBD2. Germline CDR1 and CDR2: LNHDA and SQIVND (reference sequence). Trimming cost V 3 bases and J 2 bases; bases outside gene matches: 4. This CDR3 spans 15 amino acids.

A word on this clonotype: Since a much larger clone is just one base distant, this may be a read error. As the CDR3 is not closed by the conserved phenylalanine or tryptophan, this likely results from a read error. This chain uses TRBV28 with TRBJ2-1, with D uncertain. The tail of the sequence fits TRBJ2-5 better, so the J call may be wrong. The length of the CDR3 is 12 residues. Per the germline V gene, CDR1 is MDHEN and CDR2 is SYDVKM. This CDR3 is CASSLFKKTQYL. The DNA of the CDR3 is TGTGCCAGCAGTTTATTCAAGAAGACCCAGTACCTC.

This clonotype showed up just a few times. The CDR3 reads CASSYTSSYEQYF. CDR3 DNA: TGTGCCAGCAGTTATACGAGCTCCTACGAGCAGTACTTC. V gene TRBV6-5 combines with J gene TRBJ2-7; D is undetermined. CDR1 MNHEY and CDR2 SVGAGI come from the germline V gene. The V end was cut by 3 bases, the J end by 0 bases, with 6 bases between. The CDR3 sequence is 13 residues long.

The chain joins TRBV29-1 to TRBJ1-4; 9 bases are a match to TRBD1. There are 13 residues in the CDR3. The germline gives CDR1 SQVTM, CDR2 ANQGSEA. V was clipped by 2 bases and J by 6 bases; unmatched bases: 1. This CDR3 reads CSVENRGHEKLFF. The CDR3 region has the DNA TGCAGCGTTGAAAACAGGGGGCATGAAAAACTGTTTTTT.

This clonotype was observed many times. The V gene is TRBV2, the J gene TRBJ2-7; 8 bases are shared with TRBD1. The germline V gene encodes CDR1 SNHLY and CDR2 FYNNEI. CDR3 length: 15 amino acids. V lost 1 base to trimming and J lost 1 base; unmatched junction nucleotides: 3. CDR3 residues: CASSEGGQVSYEQYF. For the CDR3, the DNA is TGTGCCAGCAGTGAAGGGGGACAGGTATCCTACGAGCAGTACTTC.

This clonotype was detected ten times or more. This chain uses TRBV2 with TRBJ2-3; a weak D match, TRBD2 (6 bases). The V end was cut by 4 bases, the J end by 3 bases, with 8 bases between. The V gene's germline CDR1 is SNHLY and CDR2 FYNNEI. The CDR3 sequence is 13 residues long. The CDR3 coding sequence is TGTGCCAGCAGTGGGGGGAGGACAGATACGCAGTATTTT. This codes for CASSGGRTDTQYF.

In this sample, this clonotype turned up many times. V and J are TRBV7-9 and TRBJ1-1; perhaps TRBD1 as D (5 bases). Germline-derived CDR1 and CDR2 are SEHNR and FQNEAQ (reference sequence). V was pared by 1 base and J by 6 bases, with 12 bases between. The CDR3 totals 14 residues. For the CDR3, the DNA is TGTGCCAGCAGCTTAGAGGACACCATGGCTGAAGCTTTCTTT. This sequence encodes CASSLEDTMAEAFF. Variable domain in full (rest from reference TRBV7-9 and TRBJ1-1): DTGVSQNPRHKITKRGQNVTFRCDPISEHNRLYWYRQTLGQGPEFLTYFQNEAQLEKSRLLSDRFSAERPKGSFSTLEIQRTEQGDSAMYLCASSLEDTMAEAFFGQGTRLTVV.

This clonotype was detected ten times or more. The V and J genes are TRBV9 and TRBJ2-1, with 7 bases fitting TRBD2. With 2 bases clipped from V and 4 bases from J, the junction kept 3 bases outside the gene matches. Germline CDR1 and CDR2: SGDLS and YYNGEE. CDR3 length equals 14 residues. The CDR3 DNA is TGTGCCAGCAGCGTCCTGGGACTATACAATGAGCAGTTCTTC. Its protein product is CASSVLGLYNEQFF.

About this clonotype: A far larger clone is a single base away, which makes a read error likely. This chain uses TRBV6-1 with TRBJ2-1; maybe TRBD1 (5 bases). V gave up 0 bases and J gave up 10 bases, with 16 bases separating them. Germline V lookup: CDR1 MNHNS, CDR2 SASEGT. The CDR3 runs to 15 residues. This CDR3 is CASSEALDSSYEQFF. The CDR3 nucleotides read TGTGCCAGCAGTGAAGCCCTCGACAGCTCCTACGAGCAGTTCTTC.

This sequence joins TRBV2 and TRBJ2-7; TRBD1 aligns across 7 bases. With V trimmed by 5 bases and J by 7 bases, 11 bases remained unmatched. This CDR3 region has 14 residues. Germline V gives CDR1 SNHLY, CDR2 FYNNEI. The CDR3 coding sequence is TGTGCCAGCAGTCCCGAAATGACAGGGTTTGAGCAGTACTTC. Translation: CASSPEMTGFEQYF.

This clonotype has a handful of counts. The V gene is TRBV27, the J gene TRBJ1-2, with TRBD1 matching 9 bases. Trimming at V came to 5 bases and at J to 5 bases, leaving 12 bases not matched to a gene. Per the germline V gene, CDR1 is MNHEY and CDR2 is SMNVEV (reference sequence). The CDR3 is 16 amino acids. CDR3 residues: CASSPLTGGTIYGYTF. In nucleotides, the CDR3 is TGTGCCAGCAGTCCATTGACAGGGGGTACAATATATGGCTACACCTTC.

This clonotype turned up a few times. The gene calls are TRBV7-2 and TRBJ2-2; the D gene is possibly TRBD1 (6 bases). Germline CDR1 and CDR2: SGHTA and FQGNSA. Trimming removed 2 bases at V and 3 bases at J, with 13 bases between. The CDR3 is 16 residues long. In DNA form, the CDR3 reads TGTGCCAGCAGCTTATTCCGGGACACCGACACCGGGGAGCTGTTTTTT. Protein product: CASSLFRDTDTGELFF.

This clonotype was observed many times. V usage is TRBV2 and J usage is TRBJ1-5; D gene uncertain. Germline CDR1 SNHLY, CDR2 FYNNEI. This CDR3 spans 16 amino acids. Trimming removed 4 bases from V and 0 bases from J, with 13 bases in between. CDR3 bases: TGTGCCAGCAGTGTGGGTCCCGGGTTTAGCAATCAGCCCCAGCATTTT. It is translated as CASSVGPGFSNQPQHF.

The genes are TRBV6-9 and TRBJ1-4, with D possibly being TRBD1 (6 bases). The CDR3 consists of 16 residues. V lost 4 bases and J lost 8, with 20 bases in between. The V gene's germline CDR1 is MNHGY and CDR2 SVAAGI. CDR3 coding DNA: TGTGCCAGCAGTTCATCCTTCCCCTCAGGGGCCGAAAAACTGTTTTTT. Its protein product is CASSSSFPSGAEKLFF.

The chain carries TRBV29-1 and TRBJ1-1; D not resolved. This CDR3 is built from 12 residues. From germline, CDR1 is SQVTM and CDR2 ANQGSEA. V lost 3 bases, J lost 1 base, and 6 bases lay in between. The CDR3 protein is CSVDPSNTEAFF. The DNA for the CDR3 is TGCAGCGTTGACCCTTCGAACACTGAAGCTTTCTTT. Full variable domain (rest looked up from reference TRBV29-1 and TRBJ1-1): SAVISQKPSRDICQRGTSLTIQCQVDSQVTMMFWYRQQPGQSLTLIATANQGSEATYESGFVIDKFPISRPNLTFSTLTVSNMSPEDSSIYLCSVDPSNTEAFFGQGTRLTVV.

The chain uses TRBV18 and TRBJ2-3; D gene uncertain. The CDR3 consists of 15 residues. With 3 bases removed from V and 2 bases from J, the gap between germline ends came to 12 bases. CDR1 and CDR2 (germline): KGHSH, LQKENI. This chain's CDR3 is CASSPPGPLTDTQYF. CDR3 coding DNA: TGTGCCAGCTCACCCCCCGGGCCACTCACAGATACGCAGTATTTT.

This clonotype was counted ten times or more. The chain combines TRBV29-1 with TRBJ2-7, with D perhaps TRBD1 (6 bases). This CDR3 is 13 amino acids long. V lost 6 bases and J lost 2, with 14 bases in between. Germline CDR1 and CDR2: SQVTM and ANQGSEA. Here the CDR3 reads CSVTGHRPYEQYF. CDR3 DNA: TGCAGCGTCACGGGACACCGACCCTACGAGCAGTACTTC.

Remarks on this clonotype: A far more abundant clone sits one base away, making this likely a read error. The CDR3 is CASSLVPFARTKAFF. CDR3 DNA: TGTGCCAGCAGCTTAGTACCATTCGCCCGCACTAAAGCTTTCTTT. The gene calls are TRBV11-2 and TRBJ2-1; D is unclear. The DNA end favors TRBJ1-1, so the J call may be wrong. There are 15 residues in the CDR3. Germline V gene data show CDR1 as SGHAT and CDR2 as FQNNGV.

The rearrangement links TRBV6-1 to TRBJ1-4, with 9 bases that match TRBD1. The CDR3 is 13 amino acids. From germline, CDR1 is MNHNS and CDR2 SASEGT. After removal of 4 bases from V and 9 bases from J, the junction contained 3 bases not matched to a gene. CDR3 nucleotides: TGTGCCAGCAGTGTGGGACAGGGAAAAAAACTGTTTTTT. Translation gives CASSVGQGKKLFF.

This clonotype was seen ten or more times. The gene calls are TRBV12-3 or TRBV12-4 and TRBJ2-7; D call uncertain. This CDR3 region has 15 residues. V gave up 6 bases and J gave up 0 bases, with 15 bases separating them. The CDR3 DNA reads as TGTGCCAGCAGCCCACGGCCCCTCGACTCCTACGAGCAGTACTTC. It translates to CASSPRPLDSYEQYF.

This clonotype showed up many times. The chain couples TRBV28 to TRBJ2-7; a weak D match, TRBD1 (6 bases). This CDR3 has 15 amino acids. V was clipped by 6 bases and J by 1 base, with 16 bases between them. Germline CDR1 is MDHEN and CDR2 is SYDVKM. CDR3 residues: CASRKQGGKSYEQYF. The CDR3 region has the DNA TGTGCCAGCAGAAAACAGGGCGGTAAATCCTACGAGCAGTACTTC.

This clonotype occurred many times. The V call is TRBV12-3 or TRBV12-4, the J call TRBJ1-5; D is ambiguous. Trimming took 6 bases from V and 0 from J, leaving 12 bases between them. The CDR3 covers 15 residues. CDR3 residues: CASSRHTSSNQPQHF. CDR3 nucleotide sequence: TGTGCCAGCAGCCGACACACCTCTAGCAATCAGCCCCAGCATTTT.

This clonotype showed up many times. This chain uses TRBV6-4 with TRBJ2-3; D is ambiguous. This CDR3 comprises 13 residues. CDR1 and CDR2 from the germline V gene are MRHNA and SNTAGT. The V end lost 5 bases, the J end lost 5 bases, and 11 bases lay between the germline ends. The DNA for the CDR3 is TGTGCCAGCAGTCTTGTTCCGCGAGATACGCAGTATTTT. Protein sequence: CASSLVPRDTQYF.

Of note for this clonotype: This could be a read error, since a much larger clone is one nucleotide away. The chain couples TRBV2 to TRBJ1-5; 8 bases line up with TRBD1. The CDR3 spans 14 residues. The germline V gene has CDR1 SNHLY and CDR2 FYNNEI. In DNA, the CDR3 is TGTGCCAGCAGTACAGGGGGGGCAGATCAGTCCCAGCATTTT. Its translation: CASSTGGADQSQHF.